Listed below are T cell receptor beta chains from one sample, sequenced in a study of T cell repertoires in cytomegalovirus infection. TCRdb reprocessed the reads via MiXCR and lists one record per CDR3 protein. The sample yields about 60,000 distinct CDR3 sequences, 33% seen once. No antigen has been assigned to these receptors. Sequenced material: PBMCs, sequenced either directly or after in vitro stimulation (not recorded which). These receptors were taken from a human donor in good health (CMV status not recorded). Some clones in this sample may be carry-over from other donors' samples. The conserved cysteine and the conserved F or W are not part of the CDR3 here. The D gene is left open where the match is weak.

v_gene: TRBV12-3/TRBV12-4; j_gene: TRBJ2-2; d_gene: -; CDR3aa: ATDKQNTGELF
v_gene: TRBV28; j_gene: TRBJ2-3; d_gene: TRBD1; CDR3aa: AISGTAKTSTDTQY
v_gene: TRBV11-2; j_gene: TRBJ2-3; d_gene: TRBD2; CDR3aa: ASSLDMLAGGNDTQY
v_gene: TRBV6-2/TRBV6-3; j_gene: TRBJ2-5; d_gene: -; CDR3aa: ASSPWLTRLGTQY
v_gene: TRBV15; j_gene: TRBJ1-1; d_gene: -; CDR3aa: ATSRDHLGVGTEAF
v_gene: TRBV7-9; j_gene: TRBJ2-3; d_gene: TRBD2; CDR3aa: ASSSGTSGRDRDTQY
v_gene: TRBV6-5; j_gene: TRBJ2-3; d_gene: -; CDR3aa: ASTIRGLMGTDTQY
v_gene: TRBV7-2; j_gene: TRBJ2-7; d_gene: -; CDR3aa: ASSPLRFHEQY
v_gene: TRBV7-2; j_gene: TRBJ2-2; d_gene: TRBD2; CDR3aa: ASSFTSGGNTGELF
v_gene: TRBV5-4; j_gene: TRBJ1-1; d_gene: -; CDR3aa: ASSLLRGGNTEAF
v_gene: TRBV18; j_gene: TRBJ1-2; d_gene: -; CDR3aa: ASSPLGPYGYT
v_gene: TRBV20-1; j_gene: TRBJ2-4; d_gene: TRBD1; CDR3aa: SARATGYKNIQY
v_gene: TRBV7-2; j_gene: TRBJ2-1; d_gene: -; CDR3aa: ASTLRGAWNEQF
v_gene: TRBV9; j_gene: TRBJ2-1; d_gene: -; CDR3aa: ASSRKTHGGNNEQF
v_gene: TRBV7-2; j_gene: TRBJ2-7; d_gene: TRBD2; CDR3aa: ASSLAASGRDEQY
v_gene: TRBV27; j_gene: TRBJ2-5; d_gene: -; CDR3aa: ASSPRTSELETQY
v_gene: TRBV5-5; j_gene: TRBJ2-1; d_gene: TRBD1; CDR3aa: ASSRPYRGDNNEQF
v_gene: TRBV20-1; j_gene: TRBJ1-4; d_gene: -; CDR3aa: SARDRRGGEKLF
v_gene: TRBV11-2; j_gene: TRBJ2-7; d_gene: -; CDR3aa: ASSPGFSPAHEQY
v_gene: TRBV11-2; j_gene: TRBJ2-5; d_gene: TRBD2; CDR3aa: ASSLWRGGPQETQY
v_gene: TRBV27; j_gene: TRBJ1-5; d_gene: TRBD1; CDR3aa: ASSLKAGGTPQH
v_gene: TRBV7-8; j_gene: TRBJ2-1; d_gene: -; CDR3aa: ASGDNEQF
v_gene: TRBV2; j_gene: TRBJ2-7; d_gene: TRBD1; CDR3aa: ASSVSAGGYEQY
v_gene: TRBV20-1; j_gene: TRBJ1-1; d_gene: -; CDR3aa: SARGGPSEAF
v_gene: TRBV5-4; j_gene: TRBJ2-5; d_gene: -; CDR3aa: ASSLSAERKETQY
v_gene: TRBV18; j_gene: TRBJ2-1; d_gene: -; CDR3aa: ASSPLASVDEQF
v_gene: TRBV2; j_gene: TRBJ2-7; d_gene: -; CDR3aa: ASSEVVREQY